The 20 T cell receptor beta chains presented below share a single source sample, sequenced in a study of blood T cell repertoires in COVID-19. The protocol was immunoSEQ multiplex PCR, while the TCRdb copy is restricted to in-frame clones and leaves out a portion. The table includes approximately 140,000 clones, 65% to 90% detected once. Sequencing was carried out using peripheral blood. These receptors came from a man in his 70s with acute or convalescent COVID-19.

The chain links TRBV7-9 to TRBJ2-7; 7 nucleotides agree with TRBD2. Germline CDR1 and CDR2: SEHNR and FQNEAQ (reference sequence). The junction had 17 bases not matched to a gene; V was cut back by 5 bases and J by 7 bases. This CDR3 comprises 16 residues. CDR3 protein: CASSPRVGRGGMEQYF. CDR3 nucleotide sequence: TGTGCCAGCAGCCCGCGGGTGGGGAGGGGAGGTATGGAGCAGTACTTC.

The chain carries TRBV5-4 and TRBJ2-2, with a tentative D call TRBD2 (5 bases). Trimming pared 5 bases from V and 0 bases from J, leaving 11 bases between. The CDR3 covers 15 residues. The V gene's germline CDR1 is SGHNT and CDR2 YYREEE (reference sequence). The CDR3 region has the DNA TGTGCCAGCAGGACCTCCGGGGCGAACACCGGGGAGCTGTTTTTT. Amino acid sequence: CASRTSGANTGELFF.

This chain joins TRBV12-3 or TRBV12-4 and TRBJ2-3; the D is unclear. The CDR3 totals 12 residues. Trimming cost V 3 bases and J 3 bases, with 4 bases left between them. The CDR3 DNA reads as TGTGCCAGCAGTTTTTCGACAGATACGCAGTATTTT. Its translation: CASSFSTDTQYF.

V and J are TRBV19 and TRBJ2-1; D call uncertain. The germline V gene has CDR1 LNHDA and CDR2 SQIVND (reference sequence). V was trimmed by 0 bases and J by 14 bases, leaving 17 bases between them. The CDR3 runs 14 residues. CDR3 nucleotides: TGTGCCAGTAGTATAGACCCAACCGGGTCCTTAAAGTTCTTC. The encoded protein is CASSIDPTGSLKFF.

This rearrangement joins TRBV2 to TRBJ2-5; D might be TRBD2 (5 bases). The V end was cut by 1 base, the J end by 4 bases, with 19 bases between. This CDR3 region has 17 residues. In germline, CDR1 is SNHLY, CDR2 FYNNEI. Here the CDR3 DNA reads TGTGCCAGCAGTGAAGTGGGGTTGAGATATGAGGGAGAGACCCAGTACTTC. Protein: CASSEVGLRYEGETQYF. Drawing the rest from reference TRBV2 and TRBJ2-5, the complete variable domain is EPEVTQTPSHQVTQMGQEVILRCVPISNHLYFYWYRQILGQKVEFLVSFYNNEISEKSEIFDDQFSVERPDGSNFTLKIRSTKLEDSAMYFCASSEVGLRYEGETQYFGPGTRLLVL.

The chain employs TRBV5-8 and TRBJ1-1, with TRBD1 matching over 7 bases. The CDR3 runs 15 residues. The ends lost 0 bases at V and 6 bases at J; junction bases unmatched: 8. CDR1 and CDR2 (germline): SGHTS, YDEGEE. CDR3: CASSLGDRVGAEAFF. CDR3 sequence (DNA): TGTGCCAGCAGCTTGGGAGACAGGGTGGGAGCTGAAGCTTTCTTT.

V gene TRBV7-2 combines with J gene TRBJ2-7; 8 nucleotides agree with TRBD1. Per germline, CDR1 SGHTA and CDR2 FQGNSA. Unmatched junction bases numbered 11, after V lost 5 bases and J lost 2 bases. This CDR3 has 16 amino acids. Here the CDR3 reads CASSAVGQGSAYEQYF. Here the CDR3 DNA reads TGTGCCAGCAGCGCCGTCGGACAGGGATCGGCCTACGAGCAGTACTTC.

The rearrangement joins TRBV29-1 to TRBJ2-7, with a possible D match to TRBD2 (5 bases). V shed 4 bases and J shed 4 bases, with 8 bases lying between them. Germline V lookup: CDR1 SQVTM, CDR2 ANQGSEA. The CDR3 extends over 11 amino acids. CDR3 in amino acids: CSVVEGYEQYF. The DNA of the CDR3 is TGCAGCGTTGTTGAGGGTTACGAGCAGTACTTC.

The V gene is TRBV5-1, the J gene TRBJ2-4, with D perhaps matching TRBD2 (6 bases). CDR3 size: 14 residues. CDR1 is SGHRS and CDR2 is YFSETQ in the germline V gene. Between the trimmed V and J ends, which lost 4 bases and 6 bases, there was a span of 14 bases. This CDR3 reads CASSLTGDVNIQYF. For the CDR3, the DNA is TGCGCCAGCAGCCTTACGGGGGACGTAAACATTCAGTACTTC. The full variable domain, with the rest looked up from reference TRBV5-1 and TRBJ2-4, is KAGVTQTPRYLIKTRGQQVTLSCSPISGHRSVSWYQQTPGQGLQFLFEYFSETQRNKGNFPGRFSGRQFSNSRSEMNVSTLELGDSALYLCASSLTGDVNIQYFGAGTRLSVL.

This clone was detected once. Different DNA sequences within this sample yield the same CDR3. The chain carries TRBV13 and TRBJ2-1; 12 bases align to TRBD2. V gave up 5 bases and J gave up 7 bases; unmatched junction bases: 3. Germline values: CDR1 PRHDT, CDR2 FYEKMQ (reference sequence). The length of the CDR3 is 14 residues. The CDR3 DNA reads TGTGCCAGCAGCCTGACTAGCGGGAGTAATGAGCAGTTCTTC. Protein product: CASSLTSGSNEQFF.

The chain carries TRBV9 and TRBJ2-3; 10 bases are a match to TRBD2. The CDR3 runs 16 residues. Per germline, CDR1 SGDLS and CDR2 YYNGEE. V was clipped by 0 bases and J by 3 bases; unmatched bases: 4. The CDR3 nucleotides read TGTGCCAGCAGCGTAGCTAGCGGGAGAGGGACAGATACGCAGTATTTT. Translation: CASSVASGRGTDTQYF.

The genes are TRBV11-2 and TRBJ2-1, with 9 positions matching TRBD2. J lost 4 bases, V lost 2 bases, and 12 bases had no gene match. This CDR3 contains 18 residues. Germline V gene lookup returns CDR1 SGHAT and CDR2 FQNNGV. CDR3 sequence (DNA): TGTGCCAGCAGCTTAAGGCCCGGTAGCGGGAGAGGTTACAATGAGCAGTTCTTC. The encoded protein is CASSLRPGSGRGYNEQFF.

The chain recombines TRBV6-2 or TRBV6-3 with TRBJ1-5; D may be TRBD1 (6 bases). Trimming removed 2 bases at V and 4 bases at J, with 15 bases between. The CDR3 totals 16 residues. In germline, CDR1 is MNHEY, CDR2 SVGEGT. The CDR3 sequence: CASSYGGGWRNQPQHF. For the CDR3, the DNA is TGTGCCAGCAGTTACGGGGGGGGCTGGAGGAATCAGCCCCAGCATTTT.

The chain has TRBV29-1 and TRBJ1-1, with unresolved D. This CDR3 comprises 13 residues. Germline V CDR1 and CDR2: SQVTM, ANQGSEA. V was trimmed by 6 bases and J by 4 bases, leaving 15 bases between them. This CDR3 is CSVPTPGSTEAFF. CDR3 DNA sequence: TGCAGCGTGCCGACACCCGGCAGCACTGAAGCTTTCTTT.

This chain joins TRBV19 and TRBJ1-1, with 8 bases aligning to TRBD1. The germline V gene has CDR1 LNHDA and CDR2 SQIVND (reference sequence). The ends lost 3 bases at V and 11 bases at J; junction bases unmatched: 11. This CDR3 is 14 amino acids long. The CDR3 sequence is CASSISGRGLAAFF. CDR3 coding DNA: TGTGCCAGTAGTATTTCCGGCAGGGGGCTAGCGGCTTTCTTT.

V gene TRBV5-5 combines with J gene TRBJ2-1, with 11 bases aligning to TRBD2. This CDR3 spans 17 amino acids. V lost 0 bases and J lost 3; bases outside the gene matches: 5. The V gene's germline CDR1 is SGHKS and CDR2 YYEKEE (reference sequence). CDR3 coding DNA: TGTGCCAGCAGCTTGGGGCTAGCGGGAGGACTCTACAATGAGCAGTTCTTC. It yields the protein CASSLGLAGGLYNEQFF.

The chain links TRBV19 to TRBJ1-5, with 11 positions matching TRBD1. Germline V lookup: CDR1 LNHDA, CDR2 SQIVND (reference sequence). CDR3 length equals 15 residues. V gave up 5 bases and J gave up 3 bases; unmatched junction bases: 3. DNA of the CDR3: TGTGCCAGTAGTCCGGACAGGGGGCTCAATCAGCCCCAGCATTTT. It specifies CASSPDRGLNQPQHF.

The genes are TRBV5-1 and TRBJ2-1; 15 bases align to TRBD2. In germline, CDR1 is SGHRS, CDR2 YFSETQ. CDR3 length equals 19 residues. V lost 4 bases and J lost 2; bases outside the gene matches: 10. The CDR3 reads CASSRTGTSGRFAYNEQFF. The CDR3, as DNA: TGCGCCAGCAGCCGGACCGGGACTAGCGGGAGGTTCGCCTACAATGAGCAGTTCTTC.

This chain uses TRBV7-9 with TRBJ1-3; D is ambiguous. Germline CDR1 is SEHNR and CDR2 is FQNEAQ (reference sequence). The V gene lost 5 bases and the J gene lost 4 bases, with 15 bases spanning the gap. The CDR3 is 15 amino acids. The CDR3 nucleotides are TGTGCCAGCAGCCTGTCTTCGGTAGAGGGAAACACCATATATTTT. Protein: CASSLSSVEGNTIYF. The full variable domain, in which reference TRBV7-9 and TRBJ1-3 provide the parts outside the CDR3, is DTGVSQNPRHKITKRGQNVTFRCDPISEHNRLYWYRQTLGQGPEFLTYFQNEAQLEKSRLLSDRFSAERPKGSFSTLEIQRTEQGDSAMYLCASSLSSVEGNTIYFGEGSWLTVV.

The V gene is TRBV5-1, the J gene TRBJ1-1; no firm D call. Germline V gene sequence: CDR1 SGHRS, CDR2 YFSETQ. This CDR3 has 14 residues. V lost 0 bases, J lost 1 base, and 7 bases lay in between. The CDR3 here is CASSLDSTNTEAFF. The DNA of the CDR3 is TGCGCCAGCAGCTTGGACAGTACGAACACTGAAGCTTTCTTT.